This T cell receptor beta chain was identified in a study of molecular identifiers for immune sequencing clone quantification. Per the germline V gene, CDR1 is SEHNR and CDR2 is FQNEAQ (reference sequence). The CDR3 sequence is 15 residues long. V was shortened by 5 bases and J by 0 bases, with 13 bases between the two germline ends. To note about this clonotype: Its antigen remains unknown.

Whole-study results and caveats: Investigators reportedly could detect spiked Jurkat TCR RNA from one cell among approximately 1.1 million naive cells. Barcode collisions between identical TCR molecules could shrink estimates of highly expanded clone sizes.

Between roughly 19,000 and 1,000,000 sorted cells, with 10%, 30% or 50% RNA, yielded naive CD8 libraries. TCRdb reanalysed the PCR reads using MiXCR and keeps one entry per CDR3 protein. In the table there are more than 85,000 distinct CDR3 sequences, about 35% of which are singletons. What was sequenced was naive CD8+ T cells from blood, with Jurkat cell RNA spiked in. Subset defined: FACS-sorted CD8+CD4-CCR7+CD45RA+ naive T cells. V gene TRBV7-9 combines with J gene TRBJ1-2; D gene unclear. This sequence was found in a human donor in good health. Some libraries in this study had Jurkat cell RNA spiked in. The CDR3 region has the DNA TGTGCCAGCAGCGGTAACGACGGAGCTAACTATGGCTACACCTTC. This encodes CASSGNDGANYGYTF.